A single sample is the source of the 20 T cell receptor beta chains below, sequenced in a study of T cells in Graves' hyperthyroidism and ophthalmopathy. The investigators amplified TCR beta CDR3 regions from RNA transcripts. The HTBI primer set was used in a first-round RT-PCR of the TCR CDR3. TCRdb re-called the multiplex PCR reads with MiXCR, one entry per CDR3 protein. The data contain more than 500,000 distinct CDR3 sequences, about 15% of them seen just once; the ten biggest clones take up over 3.5%. The specimen sequenced was blood. The source is a woman aged 40-49 years with Graves' ophthalmopathy.

V is TRBV7-2 and J is TRBJ2-7; perhaps TRBD2 as D (6 bases). The CDR3 extends over 15 amino acids. Germline V gene data show CDR1 as SGHTA and CDR2 as FQGNSA. Trimming stripped 2 bases from V and 4 bases from J, with 15 bases between. CDR3 nucleotides: TGTGCCAGCAGCTTACGTACGGGAGATGGGTACGAGCAGTACTTC. Protein sequence: CASSLRTGDGYEQYF.

This clonotype was seen only a few times. The chain combines TRBV28 with TRBJ2-1; D gene uncertain. The CDR3 runs 14 residues. Deletions cut 2 bases from V and 8 bases from J, with 13 bases between. The germline V gene encodes CDR1 MDHEN and CDR2 SYDVKM. CDR3 loop: CASSLRTLFDEQFF. The CDR3 nucleotides are TGTGCCAGCAGTTTAAGGACCCTTTTCGATGAGCAGTTCTTC.

This clonotype was recorded a few times. This rearrangement joins TRBV2 to TRBJ2-1; TRBD1 agrees at 8 bases. The junction had 6 bases not matched to a gene; V was cut back by 5 bases and J by 3 bases. The germline V gene encodes CDR1 SNHLY and CDR2 FYNNEI. CDR3 length: 15 amino acids. The CDR3 region is CASSPDRGLYNEQFF. For the CDR3, the DNA is TGTGCCAGCAGTCCTGACAGGGGACTCTACAATGAGCAGTTCTTC. The full variable domain, its missing parts supplied by reference TRBV2 and TRBJ2-1, is EPEVTQTPSHQVTQMGQEVILRCVPISNHLYFYWYRQILGQKVEFLVSFYNNEISEKSEIFDDQFSVERPDGSNFTLKIRSTKLEDSAMYFCASSPDRGLYNEQFFGPGTRLTVL.

At least ten counts were recorded for this clonotype. The chain links TRBV2 to TRBJ1-2; weak D call: TRBD1 (5 bases). This CDR3 region has 14 residues. CDR1 is SNHLY, CDR2 FYNNEI, per germline. Trimming took off 6 bases at V and 5 bases at J, with 16 bases between the two ends. Here the CDR3 reads CASRGDGNLYGYTF. In DNA, the CDR3 is TGTGCCAGCAGGGGGGACGGGAATCTTTATGGCTACACCTTC.

V usage is TRBV20-1 and J usage is TRBJ2-7; no firm D call. Germline V gene data show CDR1 as DFQATT and CDR2 as SNEGSKA (reference sequence). V was shortened by 0 bases and J by 0 bases, with 9 bases between the two germline ends. The CDR3 has 14 amino acids. The CDR3 DNA sequence: TGCAGTGCTAGAGATCTTTTAGTCTCCTACGAGCAGTACTTC. This translates into CSARDLLVSYEQYF.

This clonotype was picked up one time. The rearrangement joins TRBV20-1 to TRBJ2-7; 15 bases fit TRBD2. The CDR3 runs 15 residues. Unmatched junction bases numbered 5, after V lost 7 bases and J lost 1 base. Per germline, CDR1 DFQATT and CDR2 SNEGSKA (reference sequence). The CDR3 reads CSGTSGRALSYEQYF. CDR3 sequence (DNA): TGCAGTGGGACTAGCGGGAGGGCCCTGTCCTACGAGCAGTACTTC.

This clonotype has at least ten counts. V is TRBV29-1 and J is TRBJ2-7, with 13 bases identical to TRBD2. Germline CDR1 reads SQVTM; CDR2 reads ANQGSEA. This CDR3 has 14 residues. V lost 6 bases and J lost 6; bases outside the gene matches: 8. The CDR3, as DNA: TGCAGCGTCAGGACTAGCGGGAGTCTGTCCGAGCAGTACTTC. Translating gives CSVRTSGSLSEQYF.

The chain is built from TRBV2 and TRBJ1-1, with D uncertain. V was shortened by 7 bases and J by 0 bases, with 9 bases between the two germline ends. Germline values: CDR1 SNHLY, CDR2 FYNNEI. This CDR3 is built from 13 residues. CDR3 DNA sequence: TGTGCCAGCAAGGCGGCAATGAACACTGAAGCTTTCTTT. Translating it yields CASKAAMNTEAFF.

This clonotype was observed many times. The CDR3 spells CASSFGGSSTEAFF. The CDR3, as DNA: TGTGCCAGCAGCTTTGGGGGGTCGAGCACTGAAGCTTTCTTT. The V and J genes are TRBV7-9 and TRBJ1-1; D perhaps matches TRBD1 (5 bases). The CDR3 length is 14 residues. Germline V lookup: CDR1 SEHNR, CDR2 FQNEAQ (reference sequence). The ends were cut back, 3 bases at V and 4 bases at J, with 12 bases in the middle.

There are a few counts of this clonotype. The rearrangement uses TRBV6-1 and TRBJ2-3, with TRBD2 identical over 9 bases. Germline CDR1 reads MNHNS; CDR2 reads SASEGT. The CDR3 consists of 17 residues. The V gene end was trimmed by 3 bases and the J gene end by 5 bases; junction bases not matched to a gene: 12. CDR3 region: CASSDGLAGSLRDTQYF. The CDR3 bases are TGTGCCAGCAGTGATGGGCTAGCGGGGTCCCTCAGAGATACGCAGTATTTT.

This clonotype appeared many times. The gene calls are TRBV20-1 and TRBJ1-2, with 7 bases identical to TRBD1. This CDR3 spans 13 amino acids. The V gene end was trimmed by 5 bases and the J gene end by 1 base; junction bases not matched to a gene: 4. From germline, CDR1 is DFQATT and CDR2 SNEGSKA (reference sequence). For the CDR3, the DNA is TGCAGTGCTTCGACAGGGAATAACTATGGCTACACCTTC. Its translation: CSASTGNNYGYTF.

At least ten counts were recorded for this clonotype. The rearrangement links TRBV7-8 to TRBJ1-2, with TRBD1 matching 8 bases. The CDR3 has 18 amino acids. Trimming cost V 5 bases and J 0 bases; bases outside gene matches: 14. Germline-derived CDR1 and CDR2 are SGHVS and FQNEAQ. CDR3 sequence: CASSNVNPRTGPNYGYTF. CDR3 in DNA: TGTGCCAGCAGCAACGTAAACCCCAGGACAGGGCCTAACTATGGCTACACCTTC.

This chain connects TRBV19 to TRBJ2-3, with 7 bases that match TRBD2. J lost 4 bases, V lost 7 bases, and 8 bases had no gene match. The CDR3 runs 14 residues. The germline CDR1 and CDR2 sequences are LNHDA and SQIVND (reference sequence). Here the CDR3 reads CASNDGRSSDTQYF. The CDR3 DNA follows: TGTGCCAGTAATGACGGGAGGAGCTCAGATACGCAGTATTTT. Based on the CDR3 plus reference TRBV19 and TRBJ2-3, the full variable domain is DGGITQSPKYLFRKEGQNVTLSCEQNLNHDAMYWYRQDPGQGLRLIYYSQIVNDFQKGDIAEGYSVSREKKESFPLTVTSAQKNPTAFYLCASNDGRSSDTQYFGPGTRLTVL.

This clonotype was detected ten times or more. This sequence joins TRBV24-1 and TRBJ2-5; possible D gene TRBD1, 5 bases. CDR3 length: 15 amino acids. With 8 bases removed from V and 2 bases from J, the gap between germline ends came to 17 bases. The germline CDR1 and CDR2 sequences are KGHDR and SFDVKD. DNA of the CDR3: TGTGCCACCACGGGCGGCAGGGTCCCACAAGAGACCCAGTACTTC. This sequence encodes CATTGGRVPQETQYF.

This clonotype turned up a few times. This chain joins TRBV5-1 and TRBJ1-2; D ambiguous. Deletions cut 0 bases from V and 1 base from J, with 7 bases between. Germline-derived CDR1 and CDR2 are SGHRS and YFSETQ. This CDR3 has 14 residues. CDR3 sequence (DNA): TGCGCCAGCAGCTTGGCTTCAGATAACTATGGCTACACCTTC. This codes for CASSLASDNYGYTF. Filled out from reference TRBV5-1 and TRBJ1-2, the complete variable domain reads KAGVTQTPRYLIKTRGQQVTLSCSPISGHRSVSWYQQTPGQGLQFLFEYFSETQRNKGNFPGRFSGRQFSNSRSEMNVSTLELGDSALYLCASSLASDNYGYTFGSGTRLTVV.

The table lists this clonotype with many counts. The V gene is TRBV2, the J gene TRBJ1-5; 11 bases align to TRBD1. CDR1 is SNHLY, CDR2 FYNNEI, per germline. This CDR3 has 15 amino acids. With V trimmed by 6 bases and J by 6 bases, 7 bases remained unmatched. The CDR3 bases are TGTGCCAGCAGCTCCGGGACAGGGGGTCGTCAGCCCCAGCATTTT. Translated, it gives CASSSGTGGRQPQHF.

This clonotype was picked up many times. The chain couples TRBV11-3 to TRBJ2-7, with 7 bases identical to TRBD2. The CDR3 has 15 residues. Germline loops: CDR1 SGHNT, CDR2 YENEEA. V gave up 5 bases and J gave up 5 bases; unmatched junction bases: 12. CDR3 sequence reads: CASSLFKGRDNEQYF. The CDR3 nucleotides are TGTGCCAGCAGCCTTTTTAAAGGGAGGGATAACGAGCAGTACTTC. Full variable domain (rest looked up from reference TRBV11-3 and TRBJ2-7): EAGVVQSPRYKIIEKKQPVAFWCNPISGHNTLYWYLQNLGQGPELLIRYENEEAVDDSQLPKDRFSAERLKGVDSTLKIQPAELGDSAVYLCASSLFKGRDNEQYFGPGTRLTVT.

In this sample, this clonotype turned up many times. This sequence joins TRBV28 and TRBJ2-7; D is possibly TRBD1 (5 bases). Trimming took off 4 bases at V and 9 bases at J, with 16 bases between the two ends. There are 13 residues in the CDR3. Germline V gene sequence: CDR1 MDHEN, CDR2 SYDVKM. The CDR3: CASSSPGHVGQYF. CDR3 in DNA: TGTGCCAGCAGTTCACCTGGACACGTCGGGCAGTACTTC.

This clonotype was picked up a small number of times. This rearrangement joins TRBV28 to TRBJ1-2; TRBD1 might be the D (5 bases). V was shortened by 7 bases and J by 6 bases, with 15 bases between the two germline ends. This CDR3 region has 13 residues. From germline, CDR1 is MDHEN and CDR2 SYDVKM. The CDR3 bases are TGTGCCAGCACCCTTCGTGTGGGGGATGGCTACACCTTC. Translation: CASTLRVGDGYTF.

This clonotype was counted at least ten times. The chain joins TRBV24-1 to TRBJ1-2; 7 bases agree with TRBD1. The CDR3 consists of 13 residues. Germline CDR1 and CDR2: KGHDR and SFDVKD. V trimming: 3 bases; J trimming: 8 bases; junction bases outside the gene matches: 5. CDR3 residues: CATSDRGQWGYTF. CDR3 nucleotides: TGTGCCACCAGTGATAGGGGGCAATGGGGCTACACCTTC.